The rows below give T cell receptor beta chains drawn from one sample of a study of CXCR3-negative and CXCR3-positive naive CD8 T cells. After re-calling the 5' RACE reads, TCRdb lists one entry per CDR3 protein, DNA absent. The listing records some 130,000 distinct CDR3 sequences. Material for sequencing was naive CXCR3- CD8+ T cells from blood. These TCRs come from a human donor in good health. Some clones in this sample may be carry-over from other donors' samples. Each CDR3 is given with its conserved first and last residue.

TRBJ2-2 | 16 | TRBV6-5 | CASRPSWGINTGELFF
TRBJ2-5 | 14 | TRBV29-1 | CSVVAPVLQETQYF
TRBJ2-3 | 13 | TRBV29-1 | CSVRVREADTQYF
TRBJ2-1 | 15 | TRBV28 | CASSLLAHSYNEQFF
TRBJ2-1 | 17 | TRBV5-6 | CASSLGGTAPIYNEQFF
TRBJ1-4 | 13 | TRBV27 | CASGSPTNEKLFF
TRBJ2-3 | 14 | TRBV7-2 | CASSLHRETDTQYF
TRBJ2-7 | 17 | TRBV2 | CASSRGTGPWESYEQYF
TRBJ2-1 | 14 | TRBV7-7 | CASSLLEGSNEQFF
TRBJ2-1 | 15 | TRBV13 | CASLNVGTGVNEQFF
TRBJ1-1 | 15 | TRBV28 | CASSFDRREIAEAFF
TRBJ2-7 | 17 | TRBV21-1 | CASSKARSIHSSYEQYF
TRBJ1-1 | 13 | TRBV9 | CASSGGVGTEAFF
TRBJ1-1 | 12 | TRBV20-1 | CSARPSNTEAFF
TRBJ2-7 | 13 | TRBV29-1 | CSVEGQEDYEQYF
TRBJ2-7 | 17 | TRBV20-1 | CSASLGLAGVPTYEQYF
TRBJ2-3 | 14 | TRBV29-1 | CSVVGGSGSDTQYF
TRBJ2-1 | 14 | TRBV4-1 | CASSQGGANEEQFF
TRBJ2-2 | 15 | TRBV5-1 | CASSSADTNTGELFF
TRBJ2-3 | 18 | TRBV11-1 | CASSLEPTHGVYTDTQYF
TRBJ2-7 | 13 | TRBV4-1 | CASSLQSDYEQYF
TRBJ1-2 | 12 | TRBV29-1 | CSVEDQGQGYTF
TRBJ2-1 | 13 | TRBV5-6 | CASSLTRYNEQFF
TRBJ1-1 | 14 | TRBV15 | CATSSTQRDTEAFF
TRBJ1-1 | 15 | TRBV20-1 | CSARGVESGDTEAFF
TRBJ2-3 | 16 | TRBV15 | CATSSPGPGRTDTQYF
TRBJ2-7 | 16 | TRBV23-1 | CASSQSPGQGTYEQYF
TRBJ2-7 | 16 | TRBV3-1 | CASSQPSPKGSYEQYF
TRBJ1-5 | 17 | TRBV21-1 | CASSKAAAVYWFQPQHF
TRBJ1-1 | 16 | TRBV5-1 | CASSLAGGGFGTEAFF
TRBJ2-5 | 11 | TRBV7-9 | CASSWGETQYF
TRBJ1-1 | 14 | TRBV10-3 | CAISDYDGNTEAFF
TRBJ1-1 | 15 | TRBV20-1 | CSATDRGYSSTEAFF
TRBJ1-2 | 17 | TRBV4-1 | CASSQGAGGPMIYGYTF
TRBJ2-1 | 15 | TRBV5-5 | CASRFPGQGYNEQFF
TRBJ1-1 | 17 | TRBV20-1 | CSARDLGQELMNTEAFF
TRBJ2-7 | 12 | TRBV19 | CASSNIPYEQYF
TRBJ2-2 | 17 | TRBV7-9 | CASSLGRQGVFTGELFF
TRBJ2-7 | 16 | TRBV11-2 | CASSLSGAGGFYEQYF
TRBJ2-5 | 18 | TRBV27 | CASSLSGTSGGQEETQYF
TRBJ2-1 | 15 | TRBV15 | CAISTSRSSYNEQFF
TRBJ2-7 | 15 | TRBV5-1 | CASSLAWDTNYEQYF
TRBJ2-1 | 15 | TRBV4-3 | CASSQDGSSYNEQFF
TRBJ2-1 | 17 | TRBV5-1 | CASSGLAGAGAYNEQFF
TRBJ2-1 | 19 | TRBV5-1 | CASSRIPDRGVLRNNEQFF
TRBJ2-1 | 19 | TRBV4-3 | CAGSQDWLAGGPAYNEQFF